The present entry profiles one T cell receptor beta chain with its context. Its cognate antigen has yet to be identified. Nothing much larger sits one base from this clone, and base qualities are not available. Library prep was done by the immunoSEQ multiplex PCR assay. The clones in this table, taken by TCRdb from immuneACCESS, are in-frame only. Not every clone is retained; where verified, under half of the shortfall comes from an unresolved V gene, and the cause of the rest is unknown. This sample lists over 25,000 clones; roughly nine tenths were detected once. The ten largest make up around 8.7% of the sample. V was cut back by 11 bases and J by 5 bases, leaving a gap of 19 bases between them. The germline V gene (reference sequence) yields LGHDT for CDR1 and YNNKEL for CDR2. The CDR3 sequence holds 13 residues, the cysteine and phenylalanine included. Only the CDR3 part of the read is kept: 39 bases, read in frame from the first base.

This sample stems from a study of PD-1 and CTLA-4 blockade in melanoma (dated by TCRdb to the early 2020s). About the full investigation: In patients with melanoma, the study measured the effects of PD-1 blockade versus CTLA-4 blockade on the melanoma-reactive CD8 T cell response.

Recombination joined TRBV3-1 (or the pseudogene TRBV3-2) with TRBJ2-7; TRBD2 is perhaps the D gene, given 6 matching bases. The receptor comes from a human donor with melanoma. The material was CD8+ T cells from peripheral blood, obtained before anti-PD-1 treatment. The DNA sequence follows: TGTGCCTCCCTCGGGCGGGGCCCCCACGAGCAGTACTTC. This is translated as CASLGRGPHEQYF.